This passage covers 14 T cell receptor beta chains from one sample sequenced in a study of human T cells and chemical hapten exposure. Time point in this sample: patch test 2, 6 weeks after DPC sensitization. As to treatment: therapeutic diphenylcyclopropenone sensitization with weekly scalp DPC. Each CDR3 protein is one row after TCRdb ran MiXCR on the RACE reads. The sample lists more than 110,000 distinct CDR3 sequences; 12% were seen once. This material consisted of whole blood, taken in connection with sensitization to the hapten diphenylcyclopropenone (DPC). The receptors originated from a woman aged 50 to 60 with alopecia areata. Some clones in this sample may be carry-over from other donors' samples.

The chain is built from TRBV28 and TRBJ1-5, with a possible D match to TRBD1 (6 bases). Germline CDR1 and CDR2: MDHEN and SYDVKM. The CDR3 is made up of 12 amino acids. This chain's CDR3 is CASPGVDQPQHF. For the CDR3, the DNA is TGTGCGTCCCCAGGGGTTGATCAGCCCCAGCATTTT.

This clonotype came up a few times. The rearrangement uses TRBV11-2 and TRBJ1-6; D call uncertain. This CDR3 is built from 18 residues. The germline CDR1 and CDR2 sequences are SGHAT and FQNNGV. The V gene lost 2 bases and the J gene lost 9 bases, with 23 bases spanning the gap. For the CDR3, the DNA is TGTGCCAGCAGCTTAACGTACGGGTACAGCCCTCTAAGTTCACCCCTCCACTTT. Its protein product is CASSLTYGYSPLSSPLHF.

The sample holds a few counts of this clonotype. V and J are TRBV6-5 and TRBJ1-4, with TRBD1 matching over 8 bases. This CDR3 contains 13 residues. CDR1 and CDR2 (germline): MNHEY, SVGAGI. V shed 6 bases, J shed 5 bases, and the junction held 2 bases outside the gene matches. As DNA, the CDR3 is TGTGCCAGCAGCCGACAGGGGAATGAAAAACTGTTTTTT. Translation: CASSRQGNEKLFF.

This clonotype was found many times. This chain joins TRBV21-1 and TRBJ2-7; the D call in the table, TRBD2, was not verified against the DNA. TRBV21-1 is listed as a pseudogene. The CDR3 length is 15 residues. CDR3 nucleotide sequence: TGTGCCAGCAGCAATGGCCGGGAGGGCCCCCACGAGCAGTACTTC. Amino acids: CASSNGREGPHEQYF.

This clonotype was counted ten times or more. The chain employs TRBV20-1 and TRBJ2-1; 10 bases are a match to TRBD1. With V trimmed by 0 bases and J by 7 bases, 6 bases remained unmatched. Germline V gene sequence: CDR1 DFQATT, CDR2 SNEGSKA (reference sequence). CDR3 length: 15 amino acids. The chain's CDR3 is CSARDRTGGQNEQFF. The CDR3 DNA follows: TGCAGTGCTAGAGATCGGACAGGGGGGCAGAATGAGCAGTTCTTC.

This chain links TRBV7-2 with TRBJ2-2; D is perhaps TRBD2 (7 bases). Germline-derived CDR1 and CDR2 are SGHTA and FQGNSA. V lost 5 bases and J lost 4, with 17 bases in between. This CDR3 has 16 residues. The CDR3 sequence is CASSAPGGAVTGELFF. The CDR3 DNA reads TGTGCCAGCAGCGCCCCGGGGGGCGCAGTCACCGGGGAGCTGTTTTTT.

As to this clonotype: A read error may account for a junction end that differs from germline. CDR3 protein: CASSDGGSDTEAFF. CDR3 in DNA: TGTGCCAGCAGTGATGGTGGAAGTGACACTGAAGCTTTCTTT. The V gene is TRBV10-1, the J gene TRBJ1-1; unclear D gene. The CDR3 has 14 residues. Germline values: CDR1 WNHNN, CDR2 SYGVQD (reference sequence).

There are a few counts of this clonotype. The genes are TRBV9 and TRBJ2-1, with 8 bases that match TRBD1. In germline, CDR1 is SGDLS, CDR2 YYNGEE. Trimming cost V 3 bases and J 0 bases; bases outside gene matches: 5. The CDR3 has 16 residues. CDR3 DNA: TGTGCCAGCAGCGCCGACAGGGGATTCTCCTACAATGAGCAGTTCTTC. This codes for CASSADRGFSYNEQFF.

The chain links TRBV6-6 to TRBJ1-1; the D is unclear. Between the trimmed V and J ends, which lost 6 bases and 7 bases, there was a span of 12 bases. The CDR3 sequence is 12 residues long. Germline V gene data show CDR1 as MNHNY and CDR2 as SVGAGI (reference sequence). The CDR3 sequence: CASRPNRGEAFF. The DNA for the CDR3 is TGTGCCAGCAGGCCAAATCGAGGTGAAGCTTTCTTT.

This clonotype was counted many times. This chain joins TRBV19 and TRBJ2-2, with TRBD2 matching over 14 bases. This CDR3 is 19 amino acids long. The V gene's germline CDR1 is LNHDA and CDR2 SQIVND (reference sequence). With 5 bases clipped from V and 4 bases from J, the junction kept 12 bases outside the gene matches. The CDR3 nucleotides are TGTGCCAGTAGTCCGATCTTCACGGGACTAGCGGGAGCCACCGGGGAGCTGTTTTTT. It specifies CASSPIFTGLAGATGELFF.

This clonotype was counted ten times or more. The gene calls are TRBV28 and TRBJ1-1; 12 nucleotides match TRBD1. This CDR3 is built from 15 residues. Germline V gene lookup returns CDR1 MDHEN and CDR2 SYDVKM. The V and J ends lost 3 bases and 11 bases, in that order; junction bases with no gene match: 10. In nucleotides, the CDR3 is TGTGCCAGCAGTTTTTCACCTCCGGGACAGGGGGCGGCTTTCTTT. Encoded protein: CASSFSPPGQGAAFF. Supplemented by reference TRBV28 and TRBJ1-1, the full variable domain reads DVKVTQSSRYLVKRTGEKVFLECVQDMDHENMFWYRQDPGLGLRLIYFSYDVKMKEKGDIPEGYSVSREKKERFSLILESASTNQTSMYLCASSFSPPGQGAAFFGQGTRLTVV.

V and J are TRBV4-3 and TRBJ2-7, with D possibly TRBD1 on 6 matching bases. Germline CDR1 is LGHNA and CDR2 is YSLEER. The V and J ends lost 4 bases and 3 bases respectively, with 13 bases between them. The CDR3 covers 14 residues. The CDR3 protein is CASSRALGGYEQYF. Here the CDR3 DNA reads TGCGCCAGCAGCCGGGCATTAGGGGGCTACGAGCAGTACTTC.

V and J are TRBV7-7 and TRBJ2-3; D may match TRBD1 or TRBD2 (5 bases each). Germline values: CDR1 SSHAT, CDR2 FNYEAQ (reference sequence). The CDR3 loop spans 13 amino acids. CDR3 in amino acids: CAISLGDLDTQYF. CDR3 nucleotide sequence: TGTGCTATCAGCTTAGGGGACCTCGATACGCAGTATTTT.

This clonotype was seen only a few times. The chain recombines TRBV7-6 with TRBJ2-7; 7 bases agree with TRBD1. The CDR3 runs 13 residues. Germline V gives CDR1 SGHVS, CDR2 FNYEAQ. The trim removed 5 bases at V and 1 base at J, leaving 2 bases unmatched. The CDR3 DNA reads as TGTGCCAGCAGCCGGGACAGTTCCTACGAGCAGTACTTC. Residues: CASSRDSSYEQYF.